This T cell receptor (beta chain) derives from a study of shared clonotypes between healthy human individuals. For the study at large: A couple of women and a few men aged 18 to 49 served as donors.

The germline V gene has CDR1 MNHEY and CDR2 SMNVEV (reference sequence). The CDR3 consists of 15 residues. The V gene end was trimmed by 5 bases and the J gene end by 5 bases; junction bases not matched to a gene: 10. This clone was seen a single time. The method was immunoSEQ multiplex PCR; TCRdb's version includes in-frame clones alone and lacks a portion of them. The table has 2 million to 2.5 million clones, about 92% seen once. The gene calls are TRBV27 and TRBJ1-1, with 8 bases fitting TRBD1. What was sequenced was naive CD4+ T cells from PBMCs. Subset specified: CD45RA+ positively selected. This sequence was found in a man aged 18 to 30 in good health. Some clones in this sample may be carry-over from other donors' samples. CDR3 sequence reads: CASSGNGQGLTEAFF. In nucleotides, the CDR3 is TGTGCCAGCAGTGGCAACGGACAGGGTTTAACTGAAGCTTTCTTT.